Presented here are 14 T cell receptor beta chains from one specimen sequenced in a study of blood T cell repertoires in COVID-19. The data were produced by immunoSEQ multiplex PCR, yet TCRdb's version contains in-frame clones alone and is incomplete. There are about 190,000 clones in the sample; more than 75% occur only once, and approximately 15% lies in the top ten. Source material: PBMCs or T cells enriched from blood (not recorded which). These receptors came from a woman aged 45-59 years who had recovered from COVID-19.

Ten or more counts support this clone. This chain connects TRBV2 to TRBJ2-7, with 7 bases that match TRBD1. CDR3 length: 13 residues. Trimming cost V 3 bases and J 6 bases; bases outside gene matches: 5. The germline V gene encodes CDR1 SNHLY and CDR2 FYNNEI. CDR3: CASSEQTGTEQYF. The CDR3 region has the DNA TGTGCCAGCAGTGAGCAGACAGGGACCGAGCAGTACTTC.

The gene calls are TRBV4-1 and TRBJ1-1; 10 nucleotides agree with TRBD1. The CDR3 sequence is 17 residues long. Germline V gene data show CDR1 as MGHRA and CDR2 as YSYEKL. Trimming took 2 bases from V and 4 from J; bases not matched to a gene: 10. The chain's CDR3 is CASSQTRSGTGVTEAFF. In nucleotides, the CDR3 is TGCGCCAGCAGCCAAACCAGATCCGGGACAGGGGTCACTGAAGCTTTCTTT.

V is TRBV2 and J is TRBJ1-1; D is unresolved. V lost 7 bases and J lost 3, with 12 bases in between. The germline CDR1 and CDR2 sequences are SNHLY and FYNNEI. The CDR3 extends over 13 amino acids. The CDR3 DNA reads TGTGCCAGCACCGAGGAGGGTGACACTGAAGCTTTCTTT. Amino acid sequence: CASTEEGDTEAFF. The complete variable domain, with remaining parts taken from reference TRBV2 and TRBJ1-1, reads EPEVTQTPSHQVTQMGQEVILRCVPISNHLYFYWYRQILGQKVEFLVSFYNNEISEKSEIFDDQFSVERPDGSNFTLKIRSTKLEDSAMYFCASTEEGDTEAFFGQGTRLTVV.

The chain uses TRBV5-8 and TRBJ2-7; no reliable D call. Germline CDR1 and CDR2: SGHTS and YDEGEE. Between the trimmed V and J ends, which lost 6 bases and 0 bases, there was a span of 10 bases. CDR3 length: 13 residues. The CDR3 region has the DNA TGTGCCAGCACCATACAGAGCTCCTACGAGCAGTACTTC. Translation gives CASTIQSSYEQYF.

The DNA of the CDR3 is TGTGCCAGCAGTTTCCGCGGCGGCGGGAGGGCCGCAGATACGCAGTATTTT. Its protein product is CASSFRGGGRAADTQYF. This rearrangement joins TRBV28 to TRBJ2-3; 9 nucleotides agree with TRBD2. The CDR3 runs to 17 residues. Germline V gene sequence: CDR1 MDHEN, CDR2 SYDVKM. J gave up 4 bases and V 3 bases, and 11 bases lay outside the gene matches.

The table lists this clone with a count of one. The chain joins TRBV6-2 or TRBV6-3 to TRBJ2-7; 13 positions match TRBD2. V dropped 6 bases and J dropped 6; count of bases not matched to a gene: 8. CDR1 MNHEY and CDR2 SVGEGT come from the germline V gene. This CDR3 spans 15 amino acids. In DNA, the CDR3 is TGTGCCAGCAGCCGCACTAGCGGGAGGGCAGGCGAGCAGTACTTC. This encodes CASSRTSGRAGEQYF.

This clone was seen a few times. The chain carries TRBV28 and TRBJ1-3; the D is unclear. CDR3 length: 14 amino acids. Trimming stripped 3 bases from V and 4 bases from J, with 10 bases between. CDR1 and CDR2 from the germline V gene are MDHEN and SYDVKM. CDR3 residues: CASSFGIPGNTIYF. In DNA form, the CDR3 reads TGTGCCAGCAGTTTCGGGATTCCAGGAAACACCATATATTTT. The complete variable domain, with remaining parts taken from reference TRBV28 and TRBJ1-3, reads DVKVTQSSRYLVKRTGEKVFLECVQDMDHENMFWYRQDPGLGLRLIYFSYDVKMKEKGDIPEGYSVSREKKERFSLILESASTNQTSMYLCASSFGIPGNTIYFGEGSWLTVV.

In DNA, the CDR3 is TGTGCCAGCTCGCAATTGGGACAGACCTACGAGCAGTACTTC. It specifies CASSQLGQTYEQYF. This chain joins TRBV18 and TRBJ2-7; 7 bases map to TRBD1. The germline V gene encodes CDR1 KGHSH and CDR2 LQKENI. Trimming took 6 bases from V and 2 from J; bases not matched to a gene: 7. This CDR3 comprises 14 residues.

The gene calls are TRBV6-2 or TRBV6-3 and TRBJ2-6; D may be TRBD2 (5 bases). This CDR3 contains 17 residues. V gave up 0 bases and J gave up 0 bases, with 9 bases separating them. Germline CDR1 MNHEY, CDR2 SVGEGT. This CDR3 reads CASSYSGGLSGANVLTF. CDR3 coding DNA: TGTGCCAGCAGTTACTCGGGCGGGCTCTCTGGGGCCAACGTCCTGACTTTC.

This chain uses TRBV14 with TRBJ2-7, with 8 bases that match TRBD1. Germline values: CDR1 SGHDN, CDR2 FVKESK. Germline trimming cut 1 base from V and 7 bases from J; bases unmatched to any gene: 9. There are 15 residues in the CDR3. CDR3 loop: CASSQGFGRGREQYF. The CDR3, as DNA: TGTGCCAGCAGCCAAGGGTTTGGCAGGGGGCGAGAGCAGTACTTC.

The chain has TRBV5-1 and TRBJ1-1, with a tentative D call TRBD1 (6 bases). Trimming removed 0 bases from V and 1 base from J, with 10 bases in between. The CDR3 spans 15 residues. CDR1 is SGHRS and CDR2 is YFSETQ in the germline V gene. The CDR3: CASSLGVTGNTEAFF. The CDR3 DNA reads TGCGCCAGCAGCTTGGGCGTGACAGGGAACACTGAAGCTTTCTTT.

This clone was detected only a few times. This chain joins TRBV5-1 and TRBJ2-3, with D possibly matching TRBD2 (5 bases). This CDR3 is 18 amino acids long. CDR1 SGHRS and CDR2 YFSETQ come from the germline V gene. Trimming removed 0 bases from V and 4 bases from J, with 21 bases in between. The DNA of the CDR3 is TGCGCCAGCAGCTTGGCTGGATTCAGGCGGGTGAGAGCAGATACGCAGTATTTT. It is translated as CASSLAGFRRVRADTQYF.

The chain uses TRBV4-1 and TRBJ1-2; TRBD1 aligns across 7 bases. V lost 3 bases and J lost 2; bases outside the gene matches: 3. Germline CDR1 reads MGHRA; CDR2 reads YSYEKL. This CDR3 is built from 14 residues. The CDR3 loop reads CASSHRTGNYGYTF. CDR3 bases: TGCGCCAGCAGCCATCGGACAGGAAACTATGGCTACACCTTC.

This clone has only a few counts. V is TRBV7-2 and J is TRBJ2-7, with a tentative D call TRBD2 (5 bases). Trimming cost V 3 bases and J 2 bases, with 14 bases left between them. Germline V gene sequence: CDR1 SGHTA, CDR2 FQGNSA. The CDR3 extends over 15 amino acids. Here the CDR3 DNA reads TGTGCCAGCAGCTTGGAGGCCATAGAGACCTACGAGCAGTACTTC. Protein product: CASSLEAIETYEQYF.